The 20 T cell receptor beta chains in this list originate from one sample, sequenced in a study of tumor-infiltrating lymphocytes in primary liver carcinoma. cDNA specific to TCR beta was made from around 470 ng of total RNA, with a constant-region primer employed for priming. Employing slightly modified ARM-PCR, three nested multiplex PCR rounds were run, and these gave rise to the TCR beta libraries. Rounds one and two of PCR, each of 10 to 11 cycles, were primed with TRBV1-TRBV30 forward primers and a C-beta reverse primer. TCRdb passed the multiplex PCR reads through MiXCR, listing each CDR3 protein once. The sample consists of roughly 180,000 distinct CDR3 sequences, 50% to 75% of them appearing once. Alongside blood RNA obtained from unsorted whole blood, germline DNA was also extracted. The sample consisted of peripheral blood. These receptor sequences come from a man in his forties with primary liver carcinoma and hepatitis B virus infection.

About this clonotype: The junction does not match germline at one end; this may be a read error. The chain combines TRBV6-6 with TRBJ2-1; 12 positions match TRBD2. This CDR3 contains 17 residues. Germline CDR1 MNHNY, CDR2 SVGAGI (reference sequence). The CDR3 sequence: CASSYSGTSGLYNEQFF. In nucleotides, the CDR3 is TGTGCCAGCAGTTACTCCGGGACTAGCGGGCTCTACAACGAGCAGTTCTTC.

This rearrangement joins TRBV11-2 to TRBJ2-2; D uncertain. Germline CDR1 and CDR2: SGHAT and FQNNGV. The V end was cut by 3 bases, the J end by 3 bases, with 8 bases between. CDR3 size: 14 residues. CDR3 region: CASSFNADTGELFF. CDR3 sequence (DNA): TGTGCCAGCAGCTTTAACGCGGACACCGGGGAGCTGTTTTTT.

On this clonotype itself: A single base separates this from a much larger clone, so it may be a read error. The chain joins TRBV6-6 to TRBJ1-4, with TRBD1 as a possible D gene (5 bases). CDR1 MNHNY and CDR2 SVGAGI come from the germline V gene (reference sequence). The V and J ends lost 10 bases and 4 bases respectively, with 16 bases between them. The CDR3 contains 14 residues. Here the CDR3 reads CANRLPGGNEKLFF. In DNA form, the CDR3 reads TGTGCCAACAGACTCCCCGGGGGTAATGAAAAACTGTTTTTT.

This clonotype came up a few times. The chain employs TRBV5-1 and TRBJ2-1; 8 nucleotides agree with TRBD2. The length of the CDR3 is 18 residues. V lost 2 bases to trimming and J lost 8 bases; unmatched junction nucleotides: 18. CDR1 SGHRS and CDR2 YFSETQ come from the germline V gene. The DNA of the CDR3 is TGCGCCAGCAGCTTTCGGCCATCTGTCGCGGGAGGTGGAGATGAGCAGTTCTTC. It codes for CASSFRPSVAGGGDEQFF.

This sequence joins TRBV11-1 and TRBJ2-7; D is perhaps TRBD2 (8 bases). V shed 9 bases and J shed 5 bases, with 26 bases lying between them. Germline assignment: CDR1 SGHAT and CDR2 FQDESV (reference sequence). The CDR3 is 16 amino acids. In DNA form, the CDR3 reads TGTGCCAGTAGCAAGTGGGACAGCGGGAGTAGCGACGAGCAGTACTTC. It is translated as CASSKWDSGSSDEQYF.

About this clonotype: One end of the junction is discordant with germline, which a read error may explain. This sequence joins TRBV10-2 and TRBJ1-4; a weak D match, TRBD1 (5 bases). CDR3 length: 16 amino acids. Germline loops: CDR1 WSHSY, CDR2 SAAADI. The CDR3, as DNA: TGCGCCAGCAAACGGGGCGACCTGGCAACTAATGAAAAACTGTCTTTT. Amino acids: CASKRGDLATNEKLSF.

This clonotype was seen only once. This chain uses TRBV6-5 with TRBJ2-1; 14 bases match TRBD2. CDR1 and CDR2 from the germline V gene are MNHEY and SVGAGI. The CDR3 contains 19 residues. V shed 4 bases and J 4 bases; nucleotides not matched to a gene: 12. CDR3 loop: CASSSTGTSGRNSYNEQFF. CDR3 bases: TGTGCCAGCAGTTCCACCGGGACTAGCGGGAGAAACTCATACAATGAGCAGTTCTTC.

This sequence joins TRBV6-1 and TRBJ1-5; 8 bases are shared with TRBD1. Germline CDR1 MNHNS, CDR2 SASEGT. The V and J ends lost 6 bases and 0 bases, in that order; junction bases with no gene match: 10. This CDR3 comprises 17 residues. The CDR3 region has the DNA TGTGCCAGCAGCGGGACAGGAGGGCTTTATAGCAATCAGCCCCAGCATTTT. This gives the protein CASSGTGGLYSNQPQHF.

This rearrangement joins TRBV7-9 to TRBJ2-4; 9 bases agree with TRBD2. Trimming removed 5 bases from V and 11 bases from J; junction bases left unmatched: 10. The CDR3 covers 14 residues. Germline loops: CDR1 SEHNR, CDR2 FQNEAQ (reference sequence). The CDR3 protein is CASSPGLANGVQYF. The CDR3, as DNA: TGTGCCAGCAGCCCGGGACTAGCTAACGGCGTTCAGTACTTC.

This chain joins TRBV4-1 and TRBJ2-2; a possible D gene is TRBD2 (5 bases). The CDR3 has 16 residues. The germline V gene encodes CDR1 MGHRA and CDR2 YSYEKL. Trimming shortened V by 4 bases and J by 3 bases, and 15 bases separated the two germline ends. The CDR3 coding sequence is TGCGCCAGCAGCCCCCTGGGGTCCGGGGACACCGGGGAGCTGTTTTTT. Protein product: CASSPLGSGDTGELFF.

The count of this clonotype is one. As the CDR3 is not closed by the conserved phenylalanine or tryptophan, this likely results from a read error. This sequence joins TRBV6-1 and TRBJ1-2; D unclear. The CDR3 spans 16 residues. V lost 5 bases and J lost 8, with 24 bases in between. CDR1 MNHNS and CDR2 SASEGT come from the germline V gene. CDR3 region: CASSPSRPEREQGYTV. The DNA for the CDR3 is TGTGCCAGCAGTCCGAGTCGGCCAGAACGCGAACAAGGCTACACCGTC.

The chain recombines TRBV29-1 with TRBJ2-1, with 8 bases fitting TRBD1. Germline lookup yields CDR1 SQVTM and CDR2 ANQGSEA. Trimming at V came to 7 bases and at J to 9 bases, leaving 8 bases not matched to a gene. This CDR3 region has 12 residues. The CDR3 sequence: CSAWTGRTEQFF. CDR3 DNA sequence: TGCAGCGCATGGACAGGGAGGACTGAGCAGTTCTTC.

Remarks on this clonotype: An end of the junction differs from the germline gene, which may be a read error. This CDR3 reads CASSQGDSHTGELLF. DNA for the CDR3: TGTGCCAGCAGCCAAGGTGACAGCCACACCGGGGAACTGCTTTTT. The chain links TRBV4-2 to TRBJ2-2; D tentatively reads TRBD1 or TRBD2 (5 bases each). CDR1 is LGHNA and CDR2 is YNFKEQ in the germline V gene. There are 15 residues in the CDR3.

This chain uses TRBV10-3 with TRBJ2-5; 9 bases match TRBD1. CDR3 length equals 14 residues. Germline V lookup: CDR1 ENHRY, CDR2 SYGVKD. Germline trimming cut 4 bases from V and 2 bases from J; bases unmatched to any gene: 2. The CDR3 DNA is TGTGCCATCAGTGTCGACAGGGGGCAAGAGACCCAGTACTTC. Translating it yields CAISVDRGQETQYF.

This clonotype was recorded a few times. The V gene is TRBV5-6, the J gene TRBJ2-7; D call uncertain. Germline loops: CDR1 SGHDT, CDR2 YYEEEE. The V end lost 2 bases, the J end lost 0 bases, and 6 bases lay between the germline ends. This CDR3 region has 13 residues. Here the CDR3 reads CASSFAPSYEQYF. The CDR3 DNA reads as TGTGCCAGCAGCTTCGCGCCCTCCTACGAGCAGTACTTC.

A remark on this clonotype: The final CDR3 position lacks the conserved phenylalanine or tryptophan, pointing to a likely read error. The gene calls are TRBV11-2 and TRBJ2-7; D remains unclear. This CDR3 has 13 residues. V lost 8 bases, J lost 1 base, and 12 bases lay in between. Germline CDR1 and CDR2: SGHAT and FQNNGV. Written as DNA, the CDR3 is TGTGCCAGCGGCACCGGACGGTCCTACGAGCAGTACTCC. This sequence encodes CASGTGRSYEQYS.

About this clonotype: The germline gene is not matched at one end of the junction; a read error may be the cause. The chain uses TRBV14 and TRBJ2-5, with 9 bases that match TRBD1. The CDR3 spans 16 residues. Germline V CDR1 and CDR2: SGHDN, FVKESK. This chain's CDR3 is CPSSQGTGWRQETQYF. DNA for the CDR3: TGTCCCAGCAGCCAAGGGACAGGGTGGCGGCAAGAGACCCAGTACTTC.

The chain carries TRBV11-2 and TRBJ2-5; D is unresolved. Germline V gene lookup returns CDR1 SGHAT and CDR2 FQNNGV. The length of the CDR3 is 14 residues. The ends were cut back, 1 base at V and 5 bases at J, with 11 bases in the middle. This CDR3 reads CASSLGATAETQYF. Here the CDR3 DNA reads TGTGCCAGCAGCTTAGGGGCCACCGCGGAGACCCAGTACTTC. Full variable domain (rest looked up from reference TRBV11-2 and TRBJ2-5): EAGVAQSPRYKIIEKRQSVAFWCNPISGHATLYWYQQILGQGPKLLIQFQNNGVVDDSQLPKDRFSAERLKGVDSTLKIQPAKLEDSAVYLCASSLGATAETQYFGPGTRLLVL.

On this clonotype: The junction shows a germline mismatch at one end, possibly a read error. The genes are TRBV11-2 and TRBJ2-1; 10 bases line up with TRBD2. Germline CDR1 is SGHAT and CDR2 is FQNNGV. This CDR3 region has 19 residues. The CDR3 region is CTSSLSVEERGGAHNEQFF. CDR3 in DNA: TGTACCAGCAGCTTATCAGTGGAGGAGCGGGGGGGGGCCCACAATGAGCAGTTCTTC.

The CDR3 region has the DNA TGTGCCAGCAGCCAAGTAGGGCCCGGAGGGCAAGAGACCCAGTACTTC. Its translation is CASSQVGPGGQETQYF. This sequence joins TRBV4-2 and TRBJ2-5; D is perhaps TRBD2 (6 bases). The length of the CDR3 is 16 residues. The germline CDR1 and CDR2 sequences are LGHNA and YNFKEQ. V was pared by 1 base and J by 2 bases, with 14 bases between.